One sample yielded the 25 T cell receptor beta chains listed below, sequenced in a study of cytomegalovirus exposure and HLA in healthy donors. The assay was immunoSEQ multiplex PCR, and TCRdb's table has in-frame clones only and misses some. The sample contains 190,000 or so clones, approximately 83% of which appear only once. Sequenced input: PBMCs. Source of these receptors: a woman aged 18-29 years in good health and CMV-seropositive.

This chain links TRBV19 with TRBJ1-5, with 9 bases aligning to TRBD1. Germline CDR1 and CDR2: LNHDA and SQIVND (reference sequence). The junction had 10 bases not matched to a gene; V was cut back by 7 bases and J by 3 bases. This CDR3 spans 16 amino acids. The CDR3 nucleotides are TGTGCCAGTAACCCCCTTTGGGACAGGGACAATCAGCCCCAGCATTTT. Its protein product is CASNPLWDRDNQPQHF. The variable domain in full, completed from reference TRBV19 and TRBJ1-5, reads DGGITQSPKYLFRKEGQNVTLSCEQNLNHDAMYWYRQDPGQGLRLIYYSQIVNDFQKGDIAEGYSVSREKKESFPLTVTSAQKNPTAFYLCASNPLWDRDNQPQHFGDGTRLSIL.

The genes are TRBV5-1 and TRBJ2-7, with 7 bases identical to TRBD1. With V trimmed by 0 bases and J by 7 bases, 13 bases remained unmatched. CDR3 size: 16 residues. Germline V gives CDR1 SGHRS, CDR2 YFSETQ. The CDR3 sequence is CASSLEIRDRSLEQYF. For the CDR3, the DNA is TGCGCCAGCAGCTTGGAAATTCGGGACAGATCGTTGGAGCAGTACTTC.

CDR3 DNA sequence: TGTGCCACCAGCAGAGAGTTTTTTGAAGGGGCAGCTTTCTTT. The encoded protein is CATSREFFEGAAFF. This chain uses TRBV15 with TRBJ1-1, with a tentative D call TRBD1 (5 bases). The CDR3 consists of 14 residues. The V gene lost 0 bases and the J gene lost 10 bases, with 15 bases spanning the gap. CDR1 and CDR2 from the germline V gene are LNHNV and YYDKDF (reference sequence). Supplemented by reference TRBV15 and TRBJ1-1, the full variable domain reads DAMVIQNPRYQVTQFGKPVTLSCSQTLNHNVMYWYQQKSSQAPKLLFHYYDKDFNNEADTPDNFQSRRPNTSFCFLDIRSPGLGDTAMYLCATSREFFEGAAFFGQGTRLTVV.

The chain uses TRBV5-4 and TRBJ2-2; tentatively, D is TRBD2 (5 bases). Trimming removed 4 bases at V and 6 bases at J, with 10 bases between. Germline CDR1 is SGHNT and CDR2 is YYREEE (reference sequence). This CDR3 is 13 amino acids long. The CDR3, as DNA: TGTGCCAGCAGCCGGGAAGTATCCGGGGAGCTGTTTTTT. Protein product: CASSREVSGELFF.

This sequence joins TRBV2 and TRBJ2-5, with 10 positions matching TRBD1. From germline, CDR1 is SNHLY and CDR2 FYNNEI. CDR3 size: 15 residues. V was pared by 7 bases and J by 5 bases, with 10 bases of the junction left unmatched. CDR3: CASNPDRGSGETQYF. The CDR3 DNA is TGTGCCAGCAATCCGGACAGGGGGAGCGGGGAGACCCAGTACTTC. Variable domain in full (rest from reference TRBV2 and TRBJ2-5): EPEVTQTPSHQVTQMGQEVILRCVPISNHLYFYWYRQILGQKVEFLVSFYNNEISEKSEIFDDQFSVERPDGSNFTLKIRSTKLEDSAMYFCASNPDRGSGETQYFGPGTRLLVL.

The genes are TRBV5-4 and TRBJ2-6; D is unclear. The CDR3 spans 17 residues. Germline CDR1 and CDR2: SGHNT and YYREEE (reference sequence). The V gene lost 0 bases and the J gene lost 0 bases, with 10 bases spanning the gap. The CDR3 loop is CASSLDQFLSGANVLTF. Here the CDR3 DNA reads TGTGCCAGCAGCTTGGATCAGTTTCTCTCTGGGGCCAACGTCCTGACTTTC.

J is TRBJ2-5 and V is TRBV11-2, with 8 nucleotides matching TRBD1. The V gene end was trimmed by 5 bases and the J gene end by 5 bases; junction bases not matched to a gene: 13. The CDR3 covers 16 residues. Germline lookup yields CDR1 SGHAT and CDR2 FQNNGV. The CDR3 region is CASSGRRTGSGETQYF. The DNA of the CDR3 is TGTGCCAGCAGCGGGAGAAGGACAGGGTCAGGGGAGACCCAGTACTTC. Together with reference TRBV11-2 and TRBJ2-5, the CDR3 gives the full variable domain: EAGVAQSPRYKIIEKRQSVAFWCNPISGHATLYWYQQILGQGPKLLIQFQNNGVVDDSQLPKDRFSAERLKGVDSTLKIQPAKLEDSAVYLCASSGRRTGSGETQYFGPGTRLLVL.

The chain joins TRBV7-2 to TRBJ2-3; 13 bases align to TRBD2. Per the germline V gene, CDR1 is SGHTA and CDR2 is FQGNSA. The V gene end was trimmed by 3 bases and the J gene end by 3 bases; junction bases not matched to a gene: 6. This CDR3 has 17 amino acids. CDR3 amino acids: CASSFITTSGGTDTQYF. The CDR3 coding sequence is TGTGCCAGCAGCTTTATAACGACTAGCGGGGGGACAGATACGCAGTATTTT.

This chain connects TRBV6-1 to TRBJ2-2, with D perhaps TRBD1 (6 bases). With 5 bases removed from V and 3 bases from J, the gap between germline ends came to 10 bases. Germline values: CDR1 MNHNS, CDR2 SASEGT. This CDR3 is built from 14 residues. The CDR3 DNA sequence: TGTGCCAGCAGTCGCAGGGGTGACACCGGGGAGCTGTTTTTT. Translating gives CASSRRGDTGELFF.

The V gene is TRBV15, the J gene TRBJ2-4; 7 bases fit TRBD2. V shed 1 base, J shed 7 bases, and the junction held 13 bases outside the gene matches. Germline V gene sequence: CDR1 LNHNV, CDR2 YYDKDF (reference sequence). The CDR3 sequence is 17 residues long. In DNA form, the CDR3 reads TGTGCCACCAGCAGAGTGGCGGGGGTTTCGGGGGAGAACATTCAGTACTTC. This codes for CATSRVAGVSGENIQYF.

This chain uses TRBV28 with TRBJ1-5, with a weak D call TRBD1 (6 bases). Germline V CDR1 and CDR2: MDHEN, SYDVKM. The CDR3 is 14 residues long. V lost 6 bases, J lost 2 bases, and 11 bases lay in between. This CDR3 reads CASRTRQGNQPQHF. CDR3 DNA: TGTGCCAGCAGGACCCGACAGGGCAATCAGCCCCAGCATTTT.

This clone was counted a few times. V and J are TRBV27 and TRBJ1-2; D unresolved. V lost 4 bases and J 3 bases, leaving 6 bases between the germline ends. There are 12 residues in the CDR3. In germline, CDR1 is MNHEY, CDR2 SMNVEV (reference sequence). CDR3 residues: CASSSGYYGYTF. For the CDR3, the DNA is TGTGCCAGCAGTTCCGGGTACTATGGCTACACCTTC.

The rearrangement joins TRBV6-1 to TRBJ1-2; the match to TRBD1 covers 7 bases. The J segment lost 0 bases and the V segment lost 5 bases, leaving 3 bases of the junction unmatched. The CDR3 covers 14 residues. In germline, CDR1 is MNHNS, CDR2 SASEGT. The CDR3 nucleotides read TGTGCCAGCAGTTATGGGACAGCTAACTATGGCTACACCTTC. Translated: CASSYGTANYGYTF.

The CDR3 DNA is TGTGCCAGCAGTTCGGACAGCCAAACTTCACCCCTCCACTTT. Translation: CASSSDSQTSPLHF. The chain is built from TRBV6-5 and TRBJ1-6; weak D call: TRBD1 (6 bases). The V end was cut by 4 bases, the J end by 9 bases, with 13 bases between. Germline loops: CDR1 MNHEY, CDR2 SVGAGI. The CDR3 contains 14 residues.

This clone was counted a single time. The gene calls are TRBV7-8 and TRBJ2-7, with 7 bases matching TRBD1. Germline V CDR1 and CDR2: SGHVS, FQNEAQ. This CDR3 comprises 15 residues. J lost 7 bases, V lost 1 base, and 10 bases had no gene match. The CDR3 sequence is CASSLGTGPAGEQYF. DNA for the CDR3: TGTGCCAGCAGCTTAGGGACAGGTCCTGCCGGGGAGCAGTACTTC.

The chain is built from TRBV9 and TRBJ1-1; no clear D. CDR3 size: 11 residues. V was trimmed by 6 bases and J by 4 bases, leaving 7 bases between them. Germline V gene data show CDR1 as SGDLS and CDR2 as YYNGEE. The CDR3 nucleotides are TGTGCCAGCACGGAGCTCACTGAAGCTTTCTTT. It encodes CASTELTEAFF. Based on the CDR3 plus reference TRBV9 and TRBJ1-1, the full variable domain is DSGVTQTPKHLITATGQRVTLRCSPRSGDLSVYWYQQSLDQGLQFLIQYYNGEERAKGNILERFSAQQFPDLHSELNLSSLELGDSALYFCASTELTEAFFGQGTRLTVV.

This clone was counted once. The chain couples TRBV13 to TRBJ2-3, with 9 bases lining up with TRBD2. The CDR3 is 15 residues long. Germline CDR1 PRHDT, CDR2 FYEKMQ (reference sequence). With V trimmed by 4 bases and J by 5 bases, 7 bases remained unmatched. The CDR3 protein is CASSSRGGAGDTQYF. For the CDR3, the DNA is TGTGCCAGCAGCTCCCGCGGGGGGGCCGGAGATACGCAGTATTTT.

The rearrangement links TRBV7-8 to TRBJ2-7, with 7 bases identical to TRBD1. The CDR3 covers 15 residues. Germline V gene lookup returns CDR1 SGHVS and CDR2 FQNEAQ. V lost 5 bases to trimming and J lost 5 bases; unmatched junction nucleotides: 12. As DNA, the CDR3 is TGTGCCAGCAGCAGGCCGCGGACAGGTAACCACGAGCAGTACTTC. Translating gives CASSRPRTGNHEQYF.

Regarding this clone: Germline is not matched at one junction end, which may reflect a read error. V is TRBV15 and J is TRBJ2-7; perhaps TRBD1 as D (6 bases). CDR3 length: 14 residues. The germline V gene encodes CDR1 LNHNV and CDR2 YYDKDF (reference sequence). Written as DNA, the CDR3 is TGTGCCACCAGCAGGCAGGGGTCCTCCCACGAGCAGTACTTC. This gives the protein CATSRQGSSHEQYF.

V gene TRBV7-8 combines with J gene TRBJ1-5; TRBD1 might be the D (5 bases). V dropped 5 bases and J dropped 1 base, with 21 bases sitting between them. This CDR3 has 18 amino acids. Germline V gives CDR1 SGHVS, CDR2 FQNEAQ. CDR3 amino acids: CASSPAGKGGVSNQPQHF. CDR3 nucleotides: TGTGCCAGCAGCCCCGCAGGGAAGGGAGGGGTCAGCAATCAGCCCCAGCATTTT.

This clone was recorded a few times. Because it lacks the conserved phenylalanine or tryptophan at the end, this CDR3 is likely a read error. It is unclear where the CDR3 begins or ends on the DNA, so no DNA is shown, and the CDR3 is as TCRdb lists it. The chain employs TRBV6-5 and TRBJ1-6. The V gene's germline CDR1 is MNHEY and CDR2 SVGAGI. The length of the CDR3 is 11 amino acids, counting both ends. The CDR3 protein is CASSYSSGHEV.

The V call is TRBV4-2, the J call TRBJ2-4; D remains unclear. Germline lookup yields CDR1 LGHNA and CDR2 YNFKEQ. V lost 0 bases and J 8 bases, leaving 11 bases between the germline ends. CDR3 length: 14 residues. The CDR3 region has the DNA TGTGCCAGCAGCCAAGAAATCCCTTCGGACATTCAGTACTTC. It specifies CASSQEIPSDIQYF.

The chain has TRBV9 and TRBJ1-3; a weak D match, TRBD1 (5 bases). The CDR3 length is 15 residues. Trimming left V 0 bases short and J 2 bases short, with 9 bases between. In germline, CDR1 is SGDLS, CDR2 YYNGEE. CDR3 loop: CASSVEGTTGNTIYF. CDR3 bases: TGTGCCAGCAGCGTAGAAGGGACTACTGGAAACACCATATATTTT.

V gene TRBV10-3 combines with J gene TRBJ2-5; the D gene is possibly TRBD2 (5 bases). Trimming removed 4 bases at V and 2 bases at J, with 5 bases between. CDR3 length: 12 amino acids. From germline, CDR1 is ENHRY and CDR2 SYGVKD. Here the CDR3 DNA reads TGTGCCATCAGTGGACTACAAGAGACCCAGTACTTC. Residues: CAISGLQETQYF.

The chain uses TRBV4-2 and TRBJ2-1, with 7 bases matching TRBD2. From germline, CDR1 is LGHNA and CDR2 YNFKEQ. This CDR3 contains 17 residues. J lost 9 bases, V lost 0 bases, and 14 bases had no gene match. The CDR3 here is CASSQDPAGEATGEQFF. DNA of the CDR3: TGTGCCAGCAGCCAAGATCCGGCGGGGGAAGCGACTGGTGAGCAGTTCTTC.